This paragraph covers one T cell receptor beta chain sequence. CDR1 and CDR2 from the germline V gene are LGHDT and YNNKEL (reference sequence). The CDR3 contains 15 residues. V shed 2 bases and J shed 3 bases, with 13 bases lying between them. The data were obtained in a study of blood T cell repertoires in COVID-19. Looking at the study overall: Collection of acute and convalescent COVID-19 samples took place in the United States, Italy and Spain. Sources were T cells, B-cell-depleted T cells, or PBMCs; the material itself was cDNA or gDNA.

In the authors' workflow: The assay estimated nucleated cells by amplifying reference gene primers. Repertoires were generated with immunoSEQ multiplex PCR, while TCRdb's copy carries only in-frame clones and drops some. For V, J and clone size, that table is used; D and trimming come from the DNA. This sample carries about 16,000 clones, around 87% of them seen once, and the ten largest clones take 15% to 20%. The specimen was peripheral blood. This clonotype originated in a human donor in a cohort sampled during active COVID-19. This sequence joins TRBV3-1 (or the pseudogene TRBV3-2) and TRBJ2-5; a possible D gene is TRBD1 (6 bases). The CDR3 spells CASSQNRAPEETQYF. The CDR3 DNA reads TGTGCCAGCAGCCAAAACAGGGCCCCGGAAGAGACCCAGTACTTC.